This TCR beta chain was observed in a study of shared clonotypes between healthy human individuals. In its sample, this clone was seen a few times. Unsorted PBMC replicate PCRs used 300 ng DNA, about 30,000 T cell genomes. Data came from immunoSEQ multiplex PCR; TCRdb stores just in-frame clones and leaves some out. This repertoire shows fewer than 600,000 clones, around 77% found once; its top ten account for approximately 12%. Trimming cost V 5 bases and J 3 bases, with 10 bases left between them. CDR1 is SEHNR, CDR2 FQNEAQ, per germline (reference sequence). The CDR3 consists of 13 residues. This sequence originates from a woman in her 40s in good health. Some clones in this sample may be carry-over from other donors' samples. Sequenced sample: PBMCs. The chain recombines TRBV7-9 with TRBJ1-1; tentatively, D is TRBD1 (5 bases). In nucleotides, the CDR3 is TGTGCCAGCAGCCCGGACACCTACACTGAAGCTTTCTTT. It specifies CASSPDTYTEAFF.